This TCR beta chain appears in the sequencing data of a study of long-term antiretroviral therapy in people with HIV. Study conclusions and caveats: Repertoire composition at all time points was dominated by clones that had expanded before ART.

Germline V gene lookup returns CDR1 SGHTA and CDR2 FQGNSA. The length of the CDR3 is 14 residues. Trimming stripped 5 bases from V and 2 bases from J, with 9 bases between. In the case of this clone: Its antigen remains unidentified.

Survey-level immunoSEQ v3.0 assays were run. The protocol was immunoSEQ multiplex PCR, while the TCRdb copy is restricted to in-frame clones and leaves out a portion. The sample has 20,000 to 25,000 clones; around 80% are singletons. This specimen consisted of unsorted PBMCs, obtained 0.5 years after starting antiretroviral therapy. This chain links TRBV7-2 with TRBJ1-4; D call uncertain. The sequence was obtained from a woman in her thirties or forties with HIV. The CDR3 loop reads CASSPIWTNEKLFF. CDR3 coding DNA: TGTGCCAGCAGCCCGATATGGACTAATGAAAAACTGTTTTTT.